The source of this T cell receptor (beta chain) is a study of T cell repertoires in cytomegalovirus infection. Study in general: Public TCR beta signatures indicated both CMV infection and matching HLA type. General study results and limits: Accumulated public TCR beta family frequency recognized individuals carrying CMV together with the relevant HLA.

With regard to this clonotype: Its target is not known.

V lost 0 bases, J lost 4 bases, and 7 bases lay in between. CDR1 SGHVS and CDR2 FNYEAQ come from the germline V gene. The CDR3 has 13 amino acids. TCRdb re-called the reads with MiXCR, one entry per CDR3 protein. Of 50,000 to 65,000 distinct CDR3 sequences listed, roughly 20% were seen once; the top ten hold less than 70%. Sample: CD8+ T cells from cultured PBMCs, taken from culture after CMV antigen stimulation. This TCR was recovered from a human donor in good health (CMV status not recorded). Some clones in this sample may be carry-over from other donors' samples. V gene TRBV7-6 combines with J gene TRBJ2-7, with D tentatively TRBD2 (5 bases). The CDR3 is CASSLAAGYEQYF. CDR3 coding DNA: TGTGCCAGCAGCTTAGCGGCGGGTTACGAGCAGTACTTC. The whole variable domain, filled in from reference TRBV7-6 and TRBJ2-7, reads GAGVSQSPRYKVTKRGQDVALRCDPISGHVSLYWYRQALGQGPEFLTYFNYEAQQDKSGLPNDRFSAERPEGSISTLTIQRTEQRDSAMYRCASSLAAGYEQYFGPGTRLTVT.